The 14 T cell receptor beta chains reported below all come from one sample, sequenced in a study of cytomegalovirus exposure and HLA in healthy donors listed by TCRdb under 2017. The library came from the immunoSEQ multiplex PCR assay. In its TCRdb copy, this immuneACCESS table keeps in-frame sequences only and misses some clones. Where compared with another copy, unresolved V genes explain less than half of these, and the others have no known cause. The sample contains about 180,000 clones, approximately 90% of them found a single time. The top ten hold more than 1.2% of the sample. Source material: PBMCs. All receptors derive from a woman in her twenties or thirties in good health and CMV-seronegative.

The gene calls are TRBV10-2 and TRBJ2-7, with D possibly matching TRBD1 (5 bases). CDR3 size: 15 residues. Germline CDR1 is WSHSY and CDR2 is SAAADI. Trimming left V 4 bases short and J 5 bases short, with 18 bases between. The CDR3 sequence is CASSGTPETGHEQYF. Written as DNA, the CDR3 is TGCGCCAGCAGTGGGACACCCGAAACAGGTCACGAGCAGTACTTC.

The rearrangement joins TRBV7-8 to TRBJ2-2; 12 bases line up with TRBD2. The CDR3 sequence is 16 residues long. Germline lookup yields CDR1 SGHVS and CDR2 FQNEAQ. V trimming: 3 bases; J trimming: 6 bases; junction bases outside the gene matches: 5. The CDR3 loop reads CASSLTSGGIAGELFF. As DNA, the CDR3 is TGTGCCAGCAGCTTGACTAGCGGGGGTATCGCCGGGGAGCTGTTTTTT.

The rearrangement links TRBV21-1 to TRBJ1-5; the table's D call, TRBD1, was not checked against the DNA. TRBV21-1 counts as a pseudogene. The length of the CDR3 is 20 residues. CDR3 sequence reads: CASSQNKGVEVGSSNQPQHF. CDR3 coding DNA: TGTGCCAGCAGCCAAAACAAAGGGGTGGAAGTCGGATCTAGCAATCAGCCCCAGCATTTT.

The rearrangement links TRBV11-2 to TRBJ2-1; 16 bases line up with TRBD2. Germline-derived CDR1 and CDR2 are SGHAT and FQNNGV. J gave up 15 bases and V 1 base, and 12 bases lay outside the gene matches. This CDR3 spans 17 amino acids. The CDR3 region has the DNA TGTGCCAGCAGCTTAGTTAGTGGGACTAGCGGGGGGGCCTTTAGGTTCTTC. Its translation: CASSLVSGTSGGAFRFF.

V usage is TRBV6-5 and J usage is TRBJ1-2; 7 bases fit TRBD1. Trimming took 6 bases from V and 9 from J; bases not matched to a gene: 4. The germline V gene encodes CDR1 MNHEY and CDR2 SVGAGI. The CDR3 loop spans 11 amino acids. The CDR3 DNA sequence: TGTGCCAGCAGCCAGGGACAGCGCTACACCTTC. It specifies CASSQGQRYTF.

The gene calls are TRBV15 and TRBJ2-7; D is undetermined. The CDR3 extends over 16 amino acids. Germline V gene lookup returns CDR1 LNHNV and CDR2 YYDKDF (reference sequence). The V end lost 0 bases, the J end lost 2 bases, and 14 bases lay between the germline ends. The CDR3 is CATSRDNGPTPYEQYF. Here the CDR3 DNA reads TGTGCCACCAGCAGAGATAATGGCCCGACACCCTACGAGCAGTACTTC.

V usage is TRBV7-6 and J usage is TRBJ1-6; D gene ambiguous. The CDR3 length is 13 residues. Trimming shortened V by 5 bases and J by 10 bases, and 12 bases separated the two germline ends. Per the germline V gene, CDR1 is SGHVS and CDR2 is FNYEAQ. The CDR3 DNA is TGTGCCAGCAGCCCCCTGTGGGAGTCACCCCTCCACTTT. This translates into CASSPLWESPLHF.

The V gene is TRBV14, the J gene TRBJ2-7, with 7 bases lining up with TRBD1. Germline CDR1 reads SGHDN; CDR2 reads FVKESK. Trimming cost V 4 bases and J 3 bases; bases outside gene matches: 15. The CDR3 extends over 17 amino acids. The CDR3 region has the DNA TGTGCCAGCAGCCCGGGGCCGCAGGGGGAATTGGGCTACGAGCAGTACTTC. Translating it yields CASSPGPQGELGYEQYF.

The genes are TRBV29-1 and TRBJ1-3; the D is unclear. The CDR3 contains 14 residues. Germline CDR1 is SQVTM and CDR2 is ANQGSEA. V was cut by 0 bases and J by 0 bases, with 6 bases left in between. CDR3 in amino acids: CSVEDRSSGNTIYF. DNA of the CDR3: TGCAGCGTTGAAGATCGCAGCTCTGGAAACACCATATATTTT.

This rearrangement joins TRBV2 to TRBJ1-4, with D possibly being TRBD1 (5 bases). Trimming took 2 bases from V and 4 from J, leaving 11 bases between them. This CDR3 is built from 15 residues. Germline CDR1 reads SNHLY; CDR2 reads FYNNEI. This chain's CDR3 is CASSERAGFNEKLFF. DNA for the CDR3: TGTGCCAGCAGTGAAAGGGCAGGGTTTAATGAAAAACTGTTTTTT.

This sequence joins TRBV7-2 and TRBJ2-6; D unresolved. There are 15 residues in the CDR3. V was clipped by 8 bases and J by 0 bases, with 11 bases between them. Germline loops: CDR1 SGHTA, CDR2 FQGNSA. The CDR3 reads CASELSASGANVLTF. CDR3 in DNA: TGTGCCAGCGAGTTGAGCGCCTCTGGGGCCAACGTCCTGACTTTC.

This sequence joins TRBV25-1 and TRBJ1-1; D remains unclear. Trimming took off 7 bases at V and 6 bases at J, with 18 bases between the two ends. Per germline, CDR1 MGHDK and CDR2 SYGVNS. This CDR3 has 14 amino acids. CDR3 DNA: TGTGCCAGCACCCCCTTGGGCTGGTACGCTGAAGCTTTCTTT. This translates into CASTPLGWYAEAFF.

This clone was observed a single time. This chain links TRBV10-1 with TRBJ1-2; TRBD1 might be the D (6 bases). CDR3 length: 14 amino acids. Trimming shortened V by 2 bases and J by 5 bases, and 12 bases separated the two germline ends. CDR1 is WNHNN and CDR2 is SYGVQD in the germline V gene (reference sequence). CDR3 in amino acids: CASSESPTGYGYTF. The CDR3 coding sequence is TGCGCCAGCAGTGAGAGCCCCACAGGGTATGGCTACACCTTC.

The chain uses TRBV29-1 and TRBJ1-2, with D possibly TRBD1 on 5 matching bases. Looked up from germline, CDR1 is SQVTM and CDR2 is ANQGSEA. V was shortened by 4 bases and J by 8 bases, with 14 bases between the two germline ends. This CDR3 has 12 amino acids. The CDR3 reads CSVAGLRDGYTF. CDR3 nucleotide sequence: TGCAGCGTTGCGGGACTGCGAGACGGCTACACCTTC.